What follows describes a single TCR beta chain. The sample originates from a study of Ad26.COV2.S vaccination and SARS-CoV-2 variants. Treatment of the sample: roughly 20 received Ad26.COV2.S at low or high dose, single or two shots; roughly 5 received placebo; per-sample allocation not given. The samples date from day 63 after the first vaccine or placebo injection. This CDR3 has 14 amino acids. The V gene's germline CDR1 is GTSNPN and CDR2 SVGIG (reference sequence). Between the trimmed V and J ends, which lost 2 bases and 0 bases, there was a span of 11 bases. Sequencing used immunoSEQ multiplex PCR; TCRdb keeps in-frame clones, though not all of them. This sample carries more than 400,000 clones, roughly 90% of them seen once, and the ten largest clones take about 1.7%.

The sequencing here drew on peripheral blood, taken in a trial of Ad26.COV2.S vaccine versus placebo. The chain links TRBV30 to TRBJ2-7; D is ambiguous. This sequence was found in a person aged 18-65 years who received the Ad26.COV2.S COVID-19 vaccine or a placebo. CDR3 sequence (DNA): TGTGCCTGGAGTCGAGGCCTCGCCTCCTACGAGCAGTACTTC. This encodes CAWSRGLASYEQYF.